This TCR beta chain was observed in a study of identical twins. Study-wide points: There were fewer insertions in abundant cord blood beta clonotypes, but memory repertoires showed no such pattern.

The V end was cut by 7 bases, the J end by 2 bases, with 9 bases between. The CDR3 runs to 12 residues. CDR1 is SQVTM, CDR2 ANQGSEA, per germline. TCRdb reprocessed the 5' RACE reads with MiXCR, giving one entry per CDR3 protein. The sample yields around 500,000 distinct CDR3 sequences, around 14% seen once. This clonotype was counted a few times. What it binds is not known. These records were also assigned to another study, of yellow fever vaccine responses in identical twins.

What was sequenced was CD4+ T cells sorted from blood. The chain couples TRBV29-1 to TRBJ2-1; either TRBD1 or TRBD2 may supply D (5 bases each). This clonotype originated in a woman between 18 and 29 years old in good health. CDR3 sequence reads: CSGGVTYNEQFF. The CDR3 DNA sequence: TGCAGCGGAGGGGTGACCTACAATGAGCAGTTCTTC.